The 19 T cell receptor beta chains below were found in one sample sequenced in a study of blood T cells in healthy people across ages. A J-beta primer mix and a sample-barcoded 5' primer were used in a second PCR of about 7 to 12 cycles. TCRdb redid the calling of the 5' RACE reads with MiXCR, one entry per CDR3 protein. The sample yields 600,000 or so distinct CDR3 sequences, 25% to 35% seen once. The sequencing input was blood. The receptors come from a woman older than 75 in good health.

This clonotype was observed many times. This chain uses TRBV6-6 with TRBJ1-4, with a tentative D call TRBD1 (5 bases). This CDR3 has 11 amino acids. Trimming cost V 1 base and J 11 bases, with 5 bases left between them. Per germline, CDR1 MNHNY and CDR2 SVGAGI (reference sequence). This CDR3 is CASSYWDKLFF. In DNA form, the CDR3 reads TGTGCCAGCAGTTACTGGGACAAACTGTTTTTT.

At least ten counts were recorded for this clonotype. The chain couples TRBV20-1 to TRBJ2-1; perhaps TRBD2 as D (5 bases). The germline V gene has CDR1 DFQATT and CDR2 SNEGSKA (reference sequence). The V end was cut by 0 bases, the J end by 8 bases, with 17 bases between. This CDR3 is built from 15 residues. CDR3 in amino acids: CSARDASVPRDEQFF. In DNA, the CDR3 is TGCAGTGCTAGAGATGCCAGCGTCCCGAGGGATGAGCAGTTCTTC.

This clonotype showed up many times. J is TRBJ2-3 and V is TRBV25-1; 8 positions match TRBD2. The CDR3 runs 16 residues. V dropped 0 bases and J dropped 2; count of bases not matched to a gene: 4. Germline CDR1 and CDR2: MGHDK and SYGVNS. The CDR3 loop is CASSEYGGGNTDTQYF. DNA of the CDR3: TGTGCCAGCAGTGAATATGGCGGGGGGAACACAGATACGCAGTATTTT.

This clonotype has just a few counts. This may be a read error: a much more frequent sequence differs by one nucleotide. The rearrangement uses TRBV24-1 and TRBJ2-4; the D call may be TRBD1 or TRBD2 (5 bases each). TRBJ2-5 explains the end of the DNA better; the J call may be wrong. The CDR3 length is 15 residues. Germline CDR1 reads KGHDR; CDR2 reads SFDVKD. As DNA, the CDR3 is TGTGCCACCAGTATCGGGGCAGCCCACGAAGAGACCCAGTACTTC. This sequence encodes CATSIGAAHEETQYF.

A single count supports this clonotype. The chain links TRBV20-1 to TRBJ2-3; TRBD2 aligns across 10 bases. CDR3 size: 15 residues. V dropped 2 bases and J dropped 5; count of bases not matched to a gene: 7. The germline CDR1 and CDR2 sequences are DFQATT and SNEGSKA (reference sequence). The CDR3 DNA follows: TGCAGTGCTAGAAGGAGCGGGGGGGCAGGAGATACGCAGTATTTT. Protein product: CSARRSGGAGDTQYF.

The rearrangement links TRBV6-6 to TRBJ1-5, with D possibly TRBD1 on 5 matching bases. The CDR3 is made up of 16 amino acids. Germline CDR1 and CDR2: MNHNY and SVGAGI (reference sequence). Trimming cost V 6 bases and J 3 bases, with 18 bases left between them. CDR3 DNA sequence: TGTGCCAGCAGCTACCGGGGGGGTGGGTTCAATCAGCCCCAGCATTTT. Protein product: CASSYRGGGFNQPQHF.

This clonotype was observed a few times. This may come from a read error, since a much larger clone is one base off. This chain joins TRBV27 and TRBJ1-6, with D possibly TRBD1 on 6 matching bases. Looked up from germline, CDR1 is MNHEY and CDR2 is SMNVEV (reference sequence). The CDR3 is made up of 16 amino acids. The CDR3 is CASSSETGLLNSPPHF. The DNA of the CDR3 is TGTGCCAGCAGTTCCGAGACAGGCCTTTTGAATTCACCCCCCCACTTT.

For this clonotype: With a much larger clone just one base away, this may be a read error. The rearrangement uses TRBV2 and TRBJ2-1, with D maybe TRBD1 (5 bases). This CDR3 is built from 14 residues. The V end was cut by 5 bases, the J end by 10 bases, with 18 bases between. Germline values: CDR1 SNHLY, CDR2 FYNNEI. CDR3 sequence (DNA): TGTGCCAGCAGTATGACAGATATCCCCTACGAGCAGTTCTTC. Protein: CASSMTDIPYEQFF.

Remarks on this clonotype: This may be a read error: a much more frequent sequence differs by one nucleotide. The gene calls are TRBV6-5 and TRBJ1-4, with D unresolved. Germline-derived CDR1 and CDR2 are MNHEY and SVGAGI. The CDR3 is 13 residues long. CDR3 amino acids: CASSHSSNEKLFF. In DNA, the CDR3 is TGTGCCAGCAGTCACTCAAGTAACGAAAAACTGTTTTTT.

As regards this clonotype: This may arise from a read error, as a much more abundant clone is one base away. The DNA of the CDR3 is TGCAGTGCTAGGCAGGGCAGCCGCGAGCAGTACTTC. Residues: CSARQGSREQYF. The gene calls are TRBV20-1 and TRBJ2-5; D perhaps matches TRBD1 (5 bases). The DNA end lines up better with TRBJ2-7; the J call may be wrong. CDR1 DFQATT and CDR2 SNEGSKA come from the germline V gene (reference sequence). The CDR3 is 12 residues long.

In regard to this clonotype: A much larger clone lies a single base off, so this may be a read error. The chain employs TRBV20-1 and TRBJ2-3; D is perhaps TRBD1 (7 bases). V lost 0 bases and J lost 6, with 22 bases in between. The germline V gene encodes CDR1 DFQATT and CDR2 SNEGSKA (reference sequence). CDR3 length: 17 amino acids. As DNA, the CDR3 is TGCAGTGCTAGAGACCTAGGGACAGCTGACAGCGGGGATACGCAGTATTTT. Its translation is CSARDLGTADSGDTQYF.

This clonotype was seen more than once but under ten times. The rearrangement links TRBV6-2 or TRBV6-3 to TRBJ2-1; D possibly corresponds to TRBD2 (6 bases). Germline assignment: CDR1 MNHEY and CDR2 SVGEGT. The CDR3 loop spans 15 amino acids. V was shortened by 7 bases and J by 6 bases, with 19 bases between the two germline ends. CDR3 protein: CASNRNGGVGNEQFF. DNA for the CDR3: TGTGCCAGCAACCGGAACGGCGGGGTCGGCAATGAGCAGTTCTTC.

V gene TRBV6-1 combines with J gene TRBJ2-5; possible D gene TRBD1, 5 bases. The ends were cut back, 7 bases at V and 11 bases at J, with 20 bases in the middle. CDR3 length equals 13 residues. CDR1 MNHNS and CDR2 SASEGT come from the germline V gene. The DNA for the CDR3 is TGTGCCAGCACCCTAAACCAGGGAAATGAGCAGTACTTC. Residues: CASTLNQGNEQYF.

CDR3 protein: CASIRLNYGYTF. The CDR3 DNA follows: TGTGCCAGCATCCGACTGAACTATGGCTACACCTTC. This chain links TRBV7-2 with TRBJ1-2; D call uncertain. CDR1 and CDR2 from the germline V gene are SGHTA and FQGNSA. CDR3 size: 12 residues. Trimming removed 7 bases at V and 2 bases at J, with 8 bases between.

The table lists this clonotype with a few counts. This chain connects TRBV3-1 to TRBJ2-6; D gene unclear. V was cut by 0 bases and J by 2 bases, with 8 bases left in between. The CDR3 contains 16 residues. Germline loops: CDR1 LGHDT, CDR2 YNNKEL (reference sequence). The CDR3 DNA is TGTGCCAGCAGCCAAGAGAAGAGTCCTGGGGCCAACGTCCTGACTTTC. Its translation is CASSQEKSPGANVLTF.

The chain has TRBV3-1 and TRBJ1-1; 7 bases agree with TRBD1. Germline V CDR1 and CDR2: LGHDT, YNNKEL (reference sequence). This CDR3 contains 14 residues. V lost 2 bases to trimming and J lost 3 bases; unmatched junction nucleotides: 3. CDR3 sequence: CASSQTGEDTEAFF. In DNA, the CDR3 is TGTGCCAGCAGCCAAACAGGGGAGGACACTGAAGCTTTCTTT.

This clonotype was counted at least ten times. The V gene is TRBV7-2, the J gene TRBJ2-5, with 8 positions matching TRBD2. Germline CDR1 and CDR2: SGHTA and FQGNSA. After removal of 8 bases from V and 0 bases from J, the junction contained 5 bases not matched to a gene. The CDR3 is 14 residues long. Written as DNA, the CDR3 is TGTGCCAGCGGGGCGCGGGGGGACCAAGAGACCCAGTACTTC. The encoded protein is CASGARGDQETQYF.

V and J are TRBV20-1 and TRBJ2-5, with a possible D match to TRBD1 (6 bases). Germline V lookup: CDR1 DFQATT, CDR2 SNEGSKA (reference sequence). The CDR3 consists of 11 residues. V was shortened by 8 bases and J by 2 bases, with 9 bases between the two germline ends. CDR3 bases: TGCAGTTCGGGACAACAAGAGACCCAGTACTTC. The encoded protein is CSSGQQETQYF.

Regarding this clonotype: Compared with germline, one end of the junction differs, possibly owing to a read error. The chain combines TRBV24-1 with TRBJ2-3; the match to TRBD1 covers 10 bases. This CDR3 contains 21 residues. Per germline, CDR1 KGHDR and CDR2 SFDVKD. CDR3 sequence (DNA): TGTGCCACCAGGGATACCAGGACGGGACAGGGGCCTCGTTGGGGCACAGATACGCGGTATTTT. Residues: CATRDTRTGQGPRWGTDTRYF.